This T cell receptor (beta chain) was captured in a study of CD8 T cells in Susac syndrome (dated by TCRdb to the late 2010s). Background for the entire study: Repertoire sequencing was used to test whether CD8+ T cell activation and differentiation in Susac syndrome was antigen driven. CD8+ T cell repertoire clonality was compared between about 12 healthy donors, approximately 14 Susac syndrome patients and about 15 multiple sclerosis patients. Broad study findings and their caveats: The study acknowledged that relatively few individuals were included in the TCR sequencing and HLA analysis.

RNA was extracted using the RNeasy kit, and roughly 0.45 to 1 microgram was reverse transcribed with random hexamers. The immunoSEQ multiplex PCR assay, covering 54 Vbeta and 13 Jbeta segments, was used to amplify TCR beta CDR3 regions. PCR amplification bias was corrected by using a synthetic template baseline for primer optimization and computational correction. As for the original processing: Only productive sequences were kept, with reads annotated to V, D and J genes according to IMGT and analyzed in immunoSEQ Analyzer. Clonality was calculated as one minus the Shannon entropy normalized by log2 of the number of productive unique sequences. For each patient and control, public and private clones were evaluated within the 100 most prevalent clones. Susac-specific clones were defined as absent from healthy and MS cohorts, over a thousand published viral clones and other ImmuneACCESS disease sequences. TCRdb cleaned the public reads at Q25 with fastp, built clones with MiXCR and kept in-frame beta chains. Entries are consolidated by CDR3 protein sequence, retaining the most common genes and DNA. None of the V and J calls come from the authors' own analysis; TCRdb made them. Across this sample there are approximately 130,000 distinct CDR3 sequences, with around 90% seen only once. In total, the top ten clones hold 0.24% of the sample.

In the case of this clonotype: What this receptor recognizes is not known. One base away there is no much larger clone; base qualities are not given.

Peripheral blood CD8+ and CD4+ T cells from healthy donors, Susac syndrome patients and multiple sclerosis patients were profiled using high-throughput TCR beta sequencing. Multiple sclerosis controls were treatment-naive patients with stable or active relapsing-remitting disease fulfilling revised McDonald criteria. Bulk CD8+ and CD4+ T cells were purified magnetically by negative isolation, whereas CD8+ TEMRA cells were enriched by FACS. Blood was drawn into EDTA tubes, processed within 24 hours, and PBMCs were isolated by density gradient centrifugation. PBMCs intended for TCR sequencing were frozen in liquid nitrogen and were later thawed in a 37 degrees C water bath. The sorted or isolated CD4+, CD8+ and CD8+ TEMRA cells had a purity of 90% or higher. The CDR3, from cysteine to phenylalanine, totals 14 residues. Only CDR3 DNA remains: 42 bases, in frame from the first base. V loses 1 base of germline sequence and J loses 10 bases, and the interval between the two ends is 14 bases. CDR1 and CDR2, looked up from the germline V gene, are LGHNA and YNFKEQ.

The sample comprised CD8+ T cells from PBMCs. The rearrangement joined TRBV4-2 to TRBJ2-1; possibly the D gene is TRBD2, per 5 matching bases. This receptor was identified in a human donor with multiple sclerosis. The CDR3 here reads CASSQVEGSPEQFF. The sequenced DNA is TGTGCCAGCAGCCAAGTCGAGGGCTCACCCGAGCAGTTCTTC.